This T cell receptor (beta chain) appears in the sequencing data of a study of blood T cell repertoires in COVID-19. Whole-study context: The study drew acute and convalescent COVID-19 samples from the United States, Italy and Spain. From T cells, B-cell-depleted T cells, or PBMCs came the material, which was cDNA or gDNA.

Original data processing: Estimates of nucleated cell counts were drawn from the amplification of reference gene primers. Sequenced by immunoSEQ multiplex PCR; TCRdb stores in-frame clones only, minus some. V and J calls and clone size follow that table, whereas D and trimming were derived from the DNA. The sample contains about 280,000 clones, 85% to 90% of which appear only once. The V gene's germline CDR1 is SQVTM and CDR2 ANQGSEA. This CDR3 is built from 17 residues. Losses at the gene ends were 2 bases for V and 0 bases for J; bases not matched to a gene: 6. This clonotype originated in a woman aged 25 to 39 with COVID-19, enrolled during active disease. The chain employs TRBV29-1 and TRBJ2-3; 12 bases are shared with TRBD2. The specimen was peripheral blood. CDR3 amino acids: CSVEPASGGDSTDTQYF. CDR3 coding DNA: TGCAGCGTTGAACCGGCTAGCGGGGGGGATAGCACAGATACGCAGTATTTT.